This T cell receptor beta chain was observed in a study of early T cells in non-severe SARS-CoV-2 infection. The ends were cut back, 4 bases at V and 1 base at J, with 7 bases in the middle. The CDR3 totals 13 residues. Germline-derived CDR1 and CDR2 are SNHLY and FYNNEI. This clonotype showed up many times. cDNA molecules, individually, were tagged with unique molecular identifiers. TCRdb redid the calling of the 5' RACE reads with MiXCR, one entry per CDR3 protein. Seen here are tens of thousands of distinct CDR3 sequences, more than 8.5% observed once, and the top ten hold 17%. The J gene is TRBJ1-1, the V gene TRBV2; D ambiguous. The material sequenced was whole blood. The source of this sequence is an adult who was a healthcare worker with PCR-confirmed SARS-CoV-2 infection or an uninfected control (not recorded which). The CDR3 nucleotides read TGTGCCAGCAGTGGCCAGCAGAACACTGAAGCTTTCTTT. It is translated as CASSGQQNTEAFF.